This TCR beta chain was found in a study of response to subunit inactivated influenza vaccine. Findings and limits, study-wide: Few additional T cells are recruited per seasonal influenza vaccination, authors suggested.

This clonotype turned up a few times. Its antigen is not identified. MiXCR, applied by TCRdb to the RT-PCR reads, yields one record per CDR3 protein. Of roughly 550,000 distinct CDR3 sequences in the sample, roughly 25% were seen once. Trimming cost V 7 bases and J 0 bases, with 12 bases left between them. The length of the CDR3 is 14 residues. Germline CDR1 reads SNHLY; CDR2 reads FYNNEI. Separately, the same data were catalogued under a study of T cells expressing NK-cell markers. That report adds: Generation of TCR beta cDNA was performed by 5'RACE template switching incorporating UMIs. TCR beta repertoires came from sorted CD3+CD56+NKG2C+, CD3+CD56+NKG2C- and CD3+CD56-NKG2C+ T cells. Among CD8+ T cells from 5 to 7 donors, dominant NKG2C+ clonotypes accounted for roughly 1.0-7.0%. These clonotypes, the leaders elsewhere, also led the CD3+CD56-NKG2C+ fraction in several donors.

This specimen consisted of CD4+ T cells sorted from PBMCs, obtained 11 to 12 days after vaccination. This clonotype was sampled from a man aged 45-65 years who received an inactivated influenza vaccine. The chain carries TRBV2 and TRBJ1-1, with D unclear. The CDR3 DNA is TGTGCCAGCACCGAAGGGATAATGAACACTGAAGCTTTCTTT. This encodes CASTEGIMNTEAFF. Based on the CDR3 plus reference TRBV2 and TRBJ1-1, the full variable domain is EPEVTQTPSHQVTQMGQEVILRCVPISNHLYFYWYRQILGQKVEFLVSFYNNEISEKSEIFDDQFSVERPDGSNFTLKIRSTKLEDSAMYFCASTEGIMNTEAFFGQGTRLTVV.